This T cell receptor beta chain is drawn from a study of blood T cell repertoires in COVID-19 (TCRdb year 2020). As for the study more broadly: Samples covering the acute and convalescent phases of COVID-19 were provided by collaborators in the United States, Italy and Spain. The prospective study material was composed of cDNA or gDNA derived from T cells, B-cell-depleted T cells, or PBMCs. Deeply sampled blood TCRbeta repertoires from subjects exposed to, actively infected with, or recovered from COVID-19 were included in the dataset. A freely available public database, intended as a resource for researchers studying the immune response to SARS-CoV-2, is where the repertoires were released. The samples were drawn from two sources: the first 160 participants of the ongoing ImmuneRACE study, and 1,254 subjects contributed by 6 global collaborators. Sample metadata almost always included a de-identified subject ID, COVID-19 status, age in years and sex. Where available, HLA class I and class II types were obtained from metadata supplied by the sample provider rather than from assay-based typing.

In the case of this clone: Its recognized antigen is unknown. No clone much larger than this one lies a single base away; base qualities are absent.

TCRbeta CDR3 regions were amplified from genomic DNA using the immunoSEQ Assay, a bias-controlled multiplex PCR. In the source study's methods: Nucleated cell counts per sample were estimated from amplification of reference gene primers within the assay. To quantify the absolute abundance of each unique TCRbeta CDR3 rearrangement, sequence reads were collapsed and filtered. For each sample, productive Simpson clonality was calculated as the square root of Simpson's diversity index across productive rearrangements. TCRdb re-hosts the immuneACCESS table, in-frame sequences only. Its copies lack some clones; in the studies checked, an unresolved V gene accounts for under half of them, and the cause for the rest is not known. V, J and clone size were drawn from that table, and D and trimming were deduced from the DNA. This sample holds about 34,000 clones; roughly 80% were observed only once. The ten largest account for 7% to 8.5% of the sample.

Germline trimming: 6 bases from V, 4 bases from J; junction bases outside gene matches: 5. CDR1 SEHNR and CDR2 FQNEAQ are derived from the germline V gene (reference sequence). From the cysteine up to the phenylalanine, the CDR3 has a length of 14 residues. CDR3 DNA only is kept here, 42 bases in frame from base 1. The collaborating institutions used their own protocols to collect whole blood in K2EDTA tubes. For TCRbeta analysis, collaborators shipped samples as frozen whole blood, isolated PBMCs, or DNA extracted from either of those sample types. What the work shows at the level of the full study, not this receptor alone: The quantity of clinical and demographic metadata differed by source and by participant and was supplied without curation.

This TCR was recovered from a woman in her sixties or seventies with acute or convalescent COVID-19. The rearranged chain carries TRBV7-9 and TRBJ2-5, and TRBD2 aligns with 10 junction nucleotides. Sample: peripheral blood. The CDR3 in this case is CASSRTSGGETQYF. In nucleotide form, the sequence is TGTGCCAGCAGTAGGACTAGCGGAGGAGAGACCCAGTACTTC.